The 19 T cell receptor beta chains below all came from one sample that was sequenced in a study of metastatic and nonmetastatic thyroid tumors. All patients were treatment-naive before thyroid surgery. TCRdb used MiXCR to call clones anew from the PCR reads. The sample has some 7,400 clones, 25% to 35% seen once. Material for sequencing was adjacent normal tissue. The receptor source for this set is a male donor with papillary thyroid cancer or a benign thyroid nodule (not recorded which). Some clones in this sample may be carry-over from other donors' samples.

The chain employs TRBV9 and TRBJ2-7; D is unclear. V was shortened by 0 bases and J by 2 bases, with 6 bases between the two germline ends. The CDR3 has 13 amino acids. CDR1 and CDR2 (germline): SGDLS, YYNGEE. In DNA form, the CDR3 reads TGTGCCAGCAGCGTAGACTCTACCTACGAGCAGTACTTC. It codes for CASSVDSTYEQYF.

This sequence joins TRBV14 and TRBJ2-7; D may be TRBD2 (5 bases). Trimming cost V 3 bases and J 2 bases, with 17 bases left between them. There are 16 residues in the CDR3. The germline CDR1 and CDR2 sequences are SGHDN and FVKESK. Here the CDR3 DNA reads TGTGCCAGCAGCCAGGACTTAGCAGGCAACCCCTACGAGCAGTACTTC. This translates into CASSQDLAGNPYEQYF.

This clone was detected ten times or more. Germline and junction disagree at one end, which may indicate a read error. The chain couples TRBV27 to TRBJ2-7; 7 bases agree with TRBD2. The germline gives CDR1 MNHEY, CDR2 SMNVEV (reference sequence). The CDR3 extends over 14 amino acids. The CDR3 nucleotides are TGCGCCAGCAGTTTTAATACTCCGGGAGGAAGGCGGTACTTC. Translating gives CASSFNTPGGRRYF.

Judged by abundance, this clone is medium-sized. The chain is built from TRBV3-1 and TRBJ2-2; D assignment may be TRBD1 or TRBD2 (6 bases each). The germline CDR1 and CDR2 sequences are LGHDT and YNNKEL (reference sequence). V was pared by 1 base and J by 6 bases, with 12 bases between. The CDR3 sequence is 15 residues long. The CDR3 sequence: CASSQAPGAAGELFF. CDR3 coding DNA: TGTGCCAGCAGCCAAGCCCCGGGGGCAGCCGGGGAGCTGTTTTTT.

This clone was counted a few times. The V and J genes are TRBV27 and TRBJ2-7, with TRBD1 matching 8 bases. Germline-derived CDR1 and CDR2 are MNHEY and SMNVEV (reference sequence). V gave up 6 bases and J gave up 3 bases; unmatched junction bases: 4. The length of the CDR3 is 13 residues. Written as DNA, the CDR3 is TGTGCCAGCAGATACGGACAGGGCTACGAGCAGTACTTC. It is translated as CASRYGQGYEQYF.

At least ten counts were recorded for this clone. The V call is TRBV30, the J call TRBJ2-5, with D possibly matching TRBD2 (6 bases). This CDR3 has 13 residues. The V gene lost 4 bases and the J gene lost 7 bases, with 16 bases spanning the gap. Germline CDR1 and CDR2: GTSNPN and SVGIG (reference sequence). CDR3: CAWNRDSTATQYF. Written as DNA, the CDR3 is TGTGCCTGGAACCGGGACTCCACCGCGACCCAGTACTTC.

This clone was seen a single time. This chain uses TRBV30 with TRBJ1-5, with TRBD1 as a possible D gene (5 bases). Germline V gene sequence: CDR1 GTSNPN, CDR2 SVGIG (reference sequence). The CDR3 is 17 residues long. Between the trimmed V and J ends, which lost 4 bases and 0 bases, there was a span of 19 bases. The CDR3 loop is CAWIPRGRDNSNQPQHF. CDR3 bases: TGTGCCTGGATCCCACGGGGGAGGGATAATAGCAATCAGCCCCAGCATTTT. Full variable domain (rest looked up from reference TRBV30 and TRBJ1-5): SQTIHQWPATLVQPVGSPLSLECTVEGTSNPNLYWYRQAAGRGLQLLFYSVGIGQISSEVPQNLSASRPQDRQFILSSKKLLLSDSGFYLCAWIPRGRDNSNQPQHFGDGTRLSIL.

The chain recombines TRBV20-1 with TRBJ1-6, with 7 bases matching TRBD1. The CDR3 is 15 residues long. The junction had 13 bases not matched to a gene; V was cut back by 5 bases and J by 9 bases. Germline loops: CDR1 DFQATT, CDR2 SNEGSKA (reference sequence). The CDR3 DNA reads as TGCAGTGCTCGGGGAGGGACAGAGGTTATTTCACCCCTCCACTTT. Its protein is CSARGGTEVISPLHF.

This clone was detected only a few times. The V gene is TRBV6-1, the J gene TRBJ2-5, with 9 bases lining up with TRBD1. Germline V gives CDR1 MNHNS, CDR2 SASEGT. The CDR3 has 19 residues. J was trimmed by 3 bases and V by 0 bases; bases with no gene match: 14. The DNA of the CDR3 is TGTGCCAGCAGTGAAGCCTGGACCGGGACAGGGACGGCAAAAGAGACCCAGTACTTC. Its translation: CASSEAWTGTGTAKETQYF.

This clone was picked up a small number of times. CDR3 loop: CASSRTGGDGNTEAFF. In DNA, the CDR3 is TGTGCCAGCAGTCGGACAGGGGGCGATGGGAACACTGAAGCTTTCTTT. The chain employs TRBV12-3 or TRBV12-4 and TRBJ1-1, with 11 bases that match TRBD1. This CDR3 spans 16 amino acids. V trimming: 5 bases; J trimming: 1 base; junction bases outside the gene matches: 6.

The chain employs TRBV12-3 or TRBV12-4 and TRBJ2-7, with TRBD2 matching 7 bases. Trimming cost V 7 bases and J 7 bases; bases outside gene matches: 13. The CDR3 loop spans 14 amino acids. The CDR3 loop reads CASTLRGIQGEQYF. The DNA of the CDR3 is TGTGCCAGCACCCTGCGGGGGATTCAGGGAGAGCAGTACTTC.

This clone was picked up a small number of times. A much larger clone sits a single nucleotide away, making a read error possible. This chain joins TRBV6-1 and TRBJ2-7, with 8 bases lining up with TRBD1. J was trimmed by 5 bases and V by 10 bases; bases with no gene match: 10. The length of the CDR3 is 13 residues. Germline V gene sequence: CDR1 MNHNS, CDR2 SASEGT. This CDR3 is CAIIPGGGNEQYF. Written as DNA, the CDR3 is TGTGCCATCATCCCAGGGGGCGGGAACGAGCAGTACTTC.

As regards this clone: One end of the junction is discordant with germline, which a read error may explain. CDR3 in amino acids: CVSSLGNTIYF. The CDR3 DNA sequence: TGTGTCAGCAGCCTGGGAAACACCATATATTTT. The V call is TRBV6-4, the J call TRBJ1-3; D remains unclear. CDR1 is MRHNA, CDR2 SNTAGT, per germline. CDR3 length: 11 amino acids.

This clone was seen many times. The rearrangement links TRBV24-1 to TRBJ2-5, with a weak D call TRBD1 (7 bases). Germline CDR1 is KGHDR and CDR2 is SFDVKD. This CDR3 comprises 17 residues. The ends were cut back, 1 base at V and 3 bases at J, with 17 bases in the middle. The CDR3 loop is CATSDLAGGGEKETQYF. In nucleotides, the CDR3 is TGTGCCACCAGTGATTTAGCAGGGGGAGGTGAGAAAGAGACCCAGTACTTC.

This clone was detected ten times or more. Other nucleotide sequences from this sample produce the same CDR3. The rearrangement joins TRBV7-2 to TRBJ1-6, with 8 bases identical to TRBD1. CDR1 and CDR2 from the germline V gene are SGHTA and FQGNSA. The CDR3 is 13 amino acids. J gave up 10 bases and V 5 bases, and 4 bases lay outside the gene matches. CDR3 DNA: TGTGCCAGCAGCCTGACAGGGGAGTCACCCCTCCACTTT. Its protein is CASSLTGESPLHF.

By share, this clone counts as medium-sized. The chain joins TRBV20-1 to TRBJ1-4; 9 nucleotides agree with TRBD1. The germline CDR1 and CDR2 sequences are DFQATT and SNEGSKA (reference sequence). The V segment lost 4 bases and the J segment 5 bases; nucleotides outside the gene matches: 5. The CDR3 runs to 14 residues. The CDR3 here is CSAKQGARNEKLFF. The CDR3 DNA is TGCAGTGCTAAACAGGGGGCGCGGAATGAAAAACTGTTTTTT.

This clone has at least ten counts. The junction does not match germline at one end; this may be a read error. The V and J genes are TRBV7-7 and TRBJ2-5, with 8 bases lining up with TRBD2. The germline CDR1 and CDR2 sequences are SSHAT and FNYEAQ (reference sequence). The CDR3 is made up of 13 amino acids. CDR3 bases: TGTGCTAGCAGCTTCGAACTAGCGGAAACCCAGTACTTC. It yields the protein CASSFELAETQYF.

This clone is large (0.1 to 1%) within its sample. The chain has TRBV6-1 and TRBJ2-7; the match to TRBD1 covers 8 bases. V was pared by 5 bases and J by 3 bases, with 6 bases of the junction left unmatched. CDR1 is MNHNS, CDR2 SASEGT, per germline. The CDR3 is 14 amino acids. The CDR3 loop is CASSRTGQSYEQYF. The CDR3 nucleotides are TGTGCCAGCAGTAGGACAGGGCAAAGCTACGAGCAGTACTTC.

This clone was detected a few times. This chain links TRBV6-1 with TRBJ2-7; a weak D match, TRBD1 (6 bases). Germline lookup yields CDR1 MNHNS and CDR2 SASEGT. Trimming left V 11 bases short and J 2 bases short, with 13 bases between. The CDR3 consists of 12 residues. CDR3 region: CAGARQAYEQYF. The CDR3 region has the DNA TGTGCCGGGGCTCGACAGGCCTACGAGCAGTACTTC.